The next 4 T cell receptor beta chains were all read from a single sample in a study of T cell repertoires and HLA-DP antigens. Profiling relied on immunoSEQ multiplex PCR, and the TCRdb table lists in-frame clones only, not all of them. Of some 89,000 clones listed, roughly nine tenths are singletons. Their antigen targets remain unknown. The sequenced sample consisted of CD4+ T cells from PBMCs. These receptors came from a man aged 45 to 65 in good health and CMV-seronegative.

The CDR3 here is CASSKGQVNEKLFF. CDR3 sequence (DNA): TGTGCCAGCAGCAAGGGACAGGTTAATGAAAAACTGTTTTTT. This rearrangement joins TRBV5-4 to TRBJ1-4; 8 nucleotides align to TRBD1. The CDR3 length is 14 residues. Per the germline V gene, CDR1 is SGHNT and CDR2 is YYREEE (reference sequence). With V trimmed by 4 bases and J by 4 bases, 3 bases remained unmatched.

This sequence joins TRBV7-2 and TRBJ2-4, with D possibly TRBD2 on 6 matching bases. CDR1 and CDR2 from the germline V gene are SGHTA and FQGNSA. Trimming pared 0 bases from V and 9 bases from J, leaving 15 bases between. This CDR3 is 15 amino acids long. CDR3 sequence reads: CASSLAVAGPTIQYF. Here the CDR3 DNA reads TGTGCCAGCAGCTTAGCGGTCGCGGGACCAACCATTCAGTACTTC. Using reference TRBV7-2 and TRBJ2-4 for the parts outside the CDR3, the full variable domain is GAGVSQSPSNKVTEKGKDVELRCDPISGHTALYWYRQSLGQGLEFLIYFQGNSAPDKSGLPSDRFSAERTGGSVSTLTIQRTQQEDSAVYLCASSLAVAGPTIQYFGAGTRLSVL.

V usage is TRBV7-8 and J usage is TRBJ2-1; TRBD2 aligns across 9 bases. The V gene's germline CDR1 is SGHVS and CDR2 FQNEAQ. Losses at the gene ends were 2 bases for V and 8 bases for J; bases not matched to a gene: 4. The CDR3 has 14 amino acids. The CDR3 sequence: CASSLIAGGDEQFF. In DNA form, the CDR3 reads TGTGCCAGCAGCTTAATTGCGGGGGGGGATGAGCAGTTCTTC. Filled out from reference TRBV7-8 and TRBJ2-1, the complete variable domain reads GAGVSQSPRYKVAKRGQDVALRCDPISGHVSLFWYQQALGQGPEFLTYFQNEAQLDKSGLPSDRFFAERPEGSVSTLKIQRTQQEDSAVYLCASSLIAGGDEQFFGPGTRLTVL.

As for this clone: Other DNA sequences in this specimen translate into the identical CDR3. The V call is TRBV9, the J call TRBJ2-2, with D perhaps matching TRBD1 (7 bases). The V gene lost 2 bases and the J gene lost 5 bases, with 13 bases spanning the gap. Germline CDR1 is SGDLS and CDR2 is YYNGEE. The CDR3 has 15 residues. The CDR3 nucleotides read TGTGCCAGCAGCGTCGGAGGGGGCGGAACCGGGGAGCTGTTTTTT. It specifies CASSVGGGGTGELFF.